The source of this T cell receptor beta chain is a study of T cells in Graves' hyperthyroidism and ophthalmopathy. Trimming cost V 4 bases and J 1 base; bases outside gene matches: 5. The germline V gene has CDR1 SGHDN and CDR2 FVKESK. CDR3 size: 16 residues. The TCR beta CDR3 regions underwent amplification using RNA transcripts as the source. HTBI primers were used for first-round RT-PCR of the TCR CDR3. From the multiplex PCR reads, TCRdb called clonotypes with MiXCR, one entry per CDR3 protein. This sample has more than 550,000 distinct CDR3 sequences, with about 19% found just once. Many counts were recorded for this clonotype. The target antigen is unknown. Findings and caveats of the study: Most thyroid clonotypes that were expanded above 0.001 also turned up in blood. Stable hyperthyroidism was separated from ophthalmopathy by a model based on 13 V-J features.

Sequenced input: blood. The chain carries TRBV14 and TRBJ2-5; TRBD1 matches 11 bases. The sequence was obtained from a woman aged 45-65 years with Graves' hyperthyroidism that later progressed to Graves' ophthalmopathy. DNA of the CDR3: TGTGCCAGCAGCCGCACCGGACAGGGGGCCCAAGAGACCCAGTACTTC. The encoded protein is CASSRTGQGAQETQYF.